This T cell receptor beta chain was identified during a study of T cell repertoires in cytomegalovirus infection. Looking at the study overall: Evidence of both CMV infection and a matching HLA type came from public TCR beta signatures.

CDR3 length equals 15 residues. J gave up 0 bases and V 6 bases, and 3 bases lay outside the gene matches. TCRdb re-derived calls from the reads in MiXCR, one entry per CDR3 protein. The sample yields 300,000 to 400,000 distinct CDR3 sequences, 8% to 10% seen once. This clonotype has a count of ten or more. Its antigen remains unidentified. General study results and limits: Dominant in the ex vivo response were TCR beta clonotypes restricted by HLA-C and specific for CMV. The study identified carriers of CMV plus the relevant HLA from cumulative public TCR beta family frequency.

J is TRBJ2-3 and V is TRBV12-3 or TRBV12-4, with TRBD2 identical over 10 bases. The receptor comes from a human donor in good health (CMV status not recorded). Some clones in this sample may be carry-over from other donors' samples. Input material: PBMCs. CDR3 DNA sequence: TGTGCCAGCAGCCGGACTAGCGGAAGCACAGATACGCAGTATTTT. Translation gives CASSRTSGSTDTQYF.